This T cell receptor beta chain comes out of a study of CD8+ T cells in alopecia areata. Stated treatment: oral pan-JAK inhibitor, 5-10 mg twice daily. There are a few counts of this clone. The sequencing template was cDNA reverse transcribed from extracted RNA. Using immunoSEQ multiplex PCR, the repertoire was profiled, and TCRdb retains in-frame clones only, with some absent. The profile shows about 160,000 clones, around 71% of them singletons. In germline, CDR1 is LNHDA, CDR2 SQIVND (reference sequence). The trim removed 5 bases at V and 5 bases at J, leaving 8 bases unmatched. CDR3 length equals 14 residues.

This sequence originates from a human donor with alopecia areata. The J gene is TRBJ2-5, the V gene TRBV19, with 7 bases fitting TRBD2. The input for sequencing was CD4+ T cells sorted from blood, taken at week 4, from a patient treated with tofacitinib. Here the CDR3 reads CASSRLGGTETQYF. The CDR3, as DNA: TGTGCCAGTAGTCGTTTGGGAGGGACGGAGACCCAGTACTTC.